This T cell receptor beta chain stems from a study of T cells after yellow fever vaccination. V trimming: 6 bases; J trimming: 0 bases; junction bases outside the gene matches: 11. The CDR3 is 18 residues long. In germline, CDR1 is MNHEY, CDR2 SVGEGT. TCRdb reprocessed the 5' RACE reads with MiXCR, giving one entry per CDR3 protein. Here the sample spans 200,000 to 300,000 distinct CDR3 sequences, under 15% being singletons. The V and J genes are TRBV6-2 or TRBV6-3 and TRBJ2-6; TRBD2 agrees at 7 bases. The sequenced sample was CD4+ T cells sorted from PBMCs, obtained 45 days after the yellow fever booster vaccination. This TCR derives from a man under 40 who received the YFV17D yellow fever vaccine. Written as DNA, the CDR3 is TGTGCCAGCAGCGCGACTAGCAGTCTCAGCTCTGGGGCCAACGTCCTGACTTTC. Protein sequence: CASSATSSLSSGANVLTF.